This T cell receptor (beta chain) was sequenced in a study of blood T cell repertoires in COVID-19. About the study: PBMCs, B-cell-depleted T cells, or T cells provided the cDNA or gDNA that made up the material.

Authors' data handling: Nucleated cell number was recorded as an estimate derived from reference gene primer amplification. Measured with immunoSEQ multiplex PCR; TCRdb has only the in-frame clones, and not every one. V, J and clone size are those of that table, while D and trimming were read from the DNA. Of hundreds of thousands of clones in the sample, 85% were seen once. V lost 0 bases, J lost 10 bases, and 9 bases stayed unmatched. The CDR3 has 14 amino acids. The germline V gene has CDR1 GTSNPN and CDR2 SVGIG (reference sequence). The receptor was isolated from a man aged 35 to 55 with acute or convalescent COVID-19. The sequenced sample consisted of peripheral blood. The rearrangement uses TRBV30 and TRBJ1-1, with TRBD1 matching over 9 bases. CDR3 DNA sequence: TGTGCCTGGAGTGTACACGGCGGGACAGGGAGAGCTTTCTTT. This encodes CAWSVHGGTGRAFF.